The 8 T cell receptor beta chains below were found in one sample sequenced in a study of blood T cell repertoires in COVID-19. Sequencing was performed with immunoSEQ multiplex PCR; in TCRdb, only in-frame clones are kept and a portion is missing. Of under 450,000 clones in the sample, 89% were seen once. Sequenced: peripheral blood. The source of these receptors is a woman aged 40 to 50 with COVID-19, enrolled during active disease.

About this clone: This may be a read error, as it is one base from a much larger clone. This chain links TRBV2 with TRBJ2-3, with 9 bases fitting TRBD1. Looked up from germline, CDR1 is SNHLY and CDR2 is FYNNEI. CDR3 length equals 15 residues. The CDR3 DNA sequence: TGTGTCAGCAGTGGCGGACAGGGGAGCACAGATACGCAGTATTTT. This encodes CVSSGGQGSTDTQYF.

This chain links TRBV7-8 with TRBJ2-1; 12 bases are shared with TRBD2. Germline CDR1 is SGHVS and CDR2 is FQNEAQ. V was pared by 0 bases and J by 4 bases, with 4 bases of the junction left unmatched. The CDR3 runs 17 residues. This chain's CDR3 is CASSLAGGLAGYNEQFF. CDR3 sequence (DNA): TGTGCCAGCAGCTTAGCAGGAGGACTAGCGGGATACAATGAGCAGTTCTTC. Full variable domain (remainder filled in from reference TRBV7-8 and TRBJ2-1): GAGVSQSPRYKVAKRGQDVALRCDPISGHVSLFWYQQALGQGPEFLTYFQNEAQLDKSGLPSDRFFAERPEGSVSTLKIQRTQQEDSAVYLCASSLAGGLAGYNEQFFGPGTRLTVL.

The chain carries TRBV6-2 or TRBV6-3 and TRBJ1-2; perhaps TRBD1 as D (6 bases). V was pared by 6 bases and J by 9 bases, with 11 bases between. CDR3 length: 11 amino acids. The germline CDR1 and CDR2 sequences are MNHEY and SVGEGT. Here the CDR3 DNA reads TGTGCCAGCAGCACAGGGCTGAGCTACACCTTC. It specifies CASSTGLSYTF.

V is TRBV14 and J is TRBJ1-3, with TRBD1 as a possible D gene (5 bases). The ends were cut back, 11 bases at V and 2 bases at J, with 19 bases in the middle. CDR1 and CDR2 from the germline V gene are SGHDN and FVKESK. The CDR3 length is 15 residues. The CDR3 DNA reads as TGTGCCCCCACGGGACTGCAAGGGGCTGGAAACACCATATATTTT. Translation gives CAPTGLQGAGNTIYF.

The chain links TRBV5-4 to TRBJ1-6; weak D call: TRBD1 (5 bases). Trimming took off 0 bases at V and 7 bases at J, with 17 bases between the two ends. The V gene's germline CDR1 is SGHNT and CDR2 YYREEE (reference sequence). This CDR3 is built from 17 residues. The CDR3 coding sequence is TGTGCCAGCAGCTTGGGGCCTATTGACGGGGGAAATTCACCCCTCCACTTT. Translating it yields CASSLGPIDGGNSPLHF.

The rearrangement uses TRBV30 and TRBJ1-6; maybe TRBD1 (5 bases). This CDR3 is 14 amino acids long. Germline V gene sequence: CDR1 GTSNPN, CDR2 SVGIG (reference sequence). Trimming removed 0 bases at V and 6 bases at J, with 9 bases between. The CDR3 reads CAWSVGLPNSPLHF. The CDR3 DNA is TGTGCCTGGAGTGTGGGGCTCCCTAATTCACCCCTCCACTTT.

This chain connects TRBV7-6 to TRBJ1-5; D might be TRBD1 (6 bases). Germline V gives CDR1 SGHVS, CDR2 FNYEAQ. The CDR3 runs 17 residues. V lost 5 bases and J 0 bases, leaving 17 bases between the germline ends. The CDR3 region is CASSRLSDRFSNQPQHF. The CDR3 region has the DNA TGTGCCAGCAGCCGCCTGTCTGACAGGTTTAGCAATCAGCCCCAGCATTTT.

The gene calls are TRBV5-4 and TRBJ1-2; the match to TRBD1 covers 9 bases. This CDR3 is 15 amino acids long. The V segment lost 0 bases and the J segment 11 bases; nucleotides outside the gene matches: 11. Germline CDR1 is SGHNT and CDR2 is YYREEE (reference sequence). The CDR3 spells CASSLGRSGQGLYTF. As DNA, the CDR3 is TGTGCCAGCAGCTTGGGGAGATCGGGACAGGGTCTATACACCTTC.